These 30 T cell receptor beta chains share one sample of origin, sequenced in a study of shared clonotypes between healthy human individuals. The data were produced by immunoSEQ multiplex PCR, yet TCRdb's version contains in-frame clones alone and is incomplete. The data contain roughly 1,000,000 clones, 75% to 80% of them seen just once; the ten biggest clones take up 0.5% to 0.65%. The source material was memory CD4+ T cells from PBMCs. Subset noted: CD45RA-negative fraction. All receptors derive from a man aged 18 to 35 in good health. Some clones in this sample may be carry-over from other donors' samples.

The rearrangement links TRBV7-9 to TRBJ2-7; 10 positions match TRBD2. The V gene's germline CDR1 is SEHNR and CDR2 FQNEAQ (reference sequence). J lost 3 bases, V lost 5 bases, and 4 bases had no gene match. The CDR3 sequence is 14 residues long. CDR3 residues: CASSQGTSVYEQYF. The DNA of the CDR3 is TGTGCCAGCAGCCAAGGGACTAGCGTCTACGAGCAGTACTTC.

This rearrangement joins TRBV28 to TRBJ2-7, with 11 nucleotides matching TRBD2. The CDR3 runs 15 residues. J gave up 2 bases and V 6 bases, and 6 bases lay outside the gene matches. The V gene's germline CDR1 is MDHEN and CDR2 SYDVKM. This CDR3 is CASRASSGGTYEQYF. The CDR3 nucleotides read TGTGCCAGCAGAGCGTCTAGCGGGGGGACCTACGAGCAGTACTTC.

The table lists this clone with a count of one. V gene TRBV5-5 combines with J gene TRBJ2-1; TRBD2 is a possible D gene (5 bases). The V gene lost 4 bases and the J gene lost 7 bases, with 12 bases spanning the gap. The V gene's germline CDR1 is SGHKS and CDR2 YYEKEE (reference sequence). The CDR3 consists of 13 residues. CDR3 residues: CASSVAPGNEQFF. CDR3 bases: TGTGCCAGCAGCGTGGCCCCGGGGAATGAGCAGTTCTTC. Full variable domain (missing parts from reference TRBV5-5 and TRBJ2-1): DAGVTQSPTHLIKTRGQQVTLRCSPISGHKSVSWYQQVLGQGPQFIFQYYEKEERGRGNFPDRFSARQFPNYSSELNVNALLLGDSALYLCASSVAPGNEQFFGPGTRLTVL.

For this clone: This CDR3 is also generated by other DNA sequences in the sample. This chain uses TRBV27 with TRBJ1-2, with D hard to call. The CDR3 spans 13 residues. CDR1 and CDR2 (germline): MNHEY, SMNVEV (reference sequence). The germline V and J ends were trimmed by 3 bases and 5 bases, with 10 bases remaining between them. Written as DNA, the CDR3 is TGTGCCAGCAGTTTCCGGGCAGCTTATGGCTACACCTTC. Translated: CASSFRAAYGYTF.

CDR3 protein: CASSSGQPNSYEQYF. In DNA form, the CDR3 reads TGCGCCAGCAGCTCCGGACAGCCTAACTCCTACGAGCAGTACTTC. The rearrangement links TRBV5-1 to TRBJ2-7; D may be TRBD1 (6 bases). CDR1 is SGHRS and CDR2 is YFSETQ in the germline V gene. V was shortened by 3 bases and J by 0 bases, with 13 bases between the two germline ends. CDR3 size: 15 residues.

The chain couples TRBV6-6 to TRBJ2-1; TRBD2 matches 8 bases. Germline trimming cut 0 bases from V and 10 bases from J; bases unmatched to any gene: 11. The CDR3 length is 16 residues. Germline V gene data show CDR1 as MNHNY and CDR2 as SVGAGI (reference sequence). The CDR3: CASSYSSATSVREQFF. The CDR3 nucleotides read TGTGCCAGCAGTTACTCGAGCGCGACTAGCGTTCGGGAGCAGTTCTTC.

The chain couples TRBV19 to TRBJ2-3; TRBD2 might be the D (5 bases). The CDR3 consists of 15 residues. The V end lost 3 bases, the J end lost 1 base, and 11 bases lay between the germline ends. The germline V gene encodes CDR1 LNHDA and CDR2 SQIVND (reference sequence). The CDR3: CASSIPGKGTDTQYF. Here the CDR3 DNA reads TGTGCCAGTAGTATCCCGGGGAAGGGCACAGATACGCAGTATTTT. The full variable domain, completed using reference TRBV19 and TRBJ2-3, is DGGITQSPKYLFRKEGQNVTLSCEQNLNHDAMYWYRQDPGQGLRLIYYSQIVNDFQKGDIAEGYSVSREKKESFPLTVTSAQKNPTAFYLCASSIPGKGTDTQYFGPGTRLTVL.

This clone was recorded many times. The gene calls are TRBV4-3 and TRBJ1-1; TRBD1 agrees at 8 bases. The trim removed 0 bases at V and 4 bases at J, leaving 7 bases unmatched. The CDR3 totals 16 residues. Germline V gene sequence: CDR1 LGHNA, CDR2 YSLEER. In DNA form, the CDR3 reads TGCGCCAGCAGCCAAGATGCGGCAGGGGGCGCCACTGAAGCTTTCTTT. The encoded protein is CASSQDAAGGATEAFF.

This clone has only a few counts. CDR3 nucleotides: TGTGCCAGCAGCGTAGATCTAGCGGAGTACAATGAGCAGTTCTTC. As protein: CASSVDLAEYNEQFF. The chain uses TRBV9 and TRBJ2-1, with 7 bases fitting TRBD2. This CDR3 has 15 amino acids. Looked up from germline, CDR1 is SGDLS and CDR2 is YYNGEE. The junction had 4 bases not matched to a gene; V was cut back by 0 bases and J by 4 bases.

The V gene is TRBV7-9, the J gene TRBJ2-5; 8 nucleotides align to TRBD2. In germline, CDR1 is SEHNR, CDR2 FQNEAQ (reference sequence). The CDR3 spans 17 residues. V lost 5 bases, J lost 2 bases, and 13 bases stayed unmatched. CDR3 in amino acids: CASSRLAAGGGQETQYF. As DNA, the CDR3 is TGTGCCAGCAGCCGCCTAGCGGCGGGAGGAGGGCAAGAGACCCAGTACTTC.

The chain carries TRBV5-1 and TRBJ1-5, with D perhaps matching TRBD1 (5 bases). Trimming took 4 bases from V and 6 from J, leaving 17 bases between them. Germline loops: CDR1 SGHRS, CDR2 YFSETQ. CDR3 size: 15 residues. In DNA, the CDR3 is TGCGCCAGCAGCATAGCGGGGGGAAGGAGTCAGCCCCAGCATTTT. This codes for CASSIAGGRSQPQHF.

V is TRBV28 and J is TRBJ2-1; 13 positions agree with TRBD2. The CDR3 consists of 19 residues. Trimming removed 5 bases from V and 5 bases from J; junction bases left unmatched: 15. Germline CDR1 MDHEN, CDR2 SYDVKM. CDR3: CASSARGGGLAGANNEQFF. In DNA, the CDR3 is TGTGCCAGCAGTGCCAGGGGGGGTGGACTAGCGGGAGCAAACAATGAGCAGTTCTTC.

This rearrangement joins TRBV7-9 to TRBJ2-3, with 7 bases identical to TRBD1. Germline lookup yields CDR1 SEHNR and CDR2 FQNEAQ (reference sequence). CDR3 length: 15 residues. The V gene end was trimmed by 4 bases and the J gene end by 0 bases; junction bases not matched to a gene: 4. CDR3 nucleotides: TGTGCCAGCAGCTCTCGGACAGGAAGCACAGATACGCAGTATTTT. Its protein product is CASSSRTGSTDTQYF.

The genes are TRBV9 and TRBJ2-1; D gene uncertain. The CDR3 totals 12 residues. V shed 4 bases and J shed 9 bases, with 11 bases lying between them. Germline V gene lookup returns CDR1 SGDLS and CDR2 YYNGEE. The CDR3 DNA reads as TGTGCCAGCAGCCGCGACTTGGGTGAGCAGTTCTTC. This encodes CASSRDLGEQFF. Drawing the rest from reference TRBV9 and TRBJ2-1, the complete variable domain is DSGVTQTPKHLITATGQRVTLRCSPRSGDLSVYWYQQSLDQGLQFLIQYYNGEERAKGNILERFSAQQFPDLHSELNLSSLELGDSALYFCASSRDLGEQFFGPGTRLTVL.

V is TRBV25-1 and J is TRBJ1-3; 7 positions agree with TRBD1. V shed 1 base, J shed 3 bases, and the junction held 9 bases outside the gene matches. This CDR3 has 17 residues. In germline, CDR1 is MGHDK, CDR2 SYGVNS. CDR3 sequence: CASSESFRGTFGNTIYF. CDR3 nucleotide sequence: TGTGCCAGCAGTGAATCTTTCAGGGGGACCTTTGGAAACACCATATATTTT.

This clone was found once. This chain's CDR3 is CASTPGAGGDEQFF. The CDR3 nucleotides are TGTGCCAGCACACCCGGGGCTGGGGGCGATGAGCAGTTCTTC. The chain carries TRBV2 and TRBJ2-1; D possibly corresponds to TRBD1 (6 bases). The CDR3 has 14 residues. CDR1 and CDR2 (germline): SNHLY, FYNNEI. Trimming removed 7 bases at V and 8 bases at J, with 18 bases between. The complete variable domain, with remaining parts taken from reference TRBV2 and TRBJ2-1, reads EPEVTQTPSHQVTQMGQEVILRCVPISNHLYFYWYRQILGQKVEFLVSFYNNEISEKSEIFDDQFSVERPDGSNFTLKIRSTKLEDSAMYFCASTPGAGGDEQFFGPGTRLTVL.

The genes are TRBV4-2 and TRBJ2-7; a weak D match, TRBD1 (5 bases). The CDR3 spans 15 residues. Germline CDR1 and CDR2: LGHNA and YNFKEQ. V lost 4 bases and J 2 bases, leaving 15 bases between the germline ends. CDR3 loop: CASSPSGQGTYEQYF. The DNA for the CDR3 is TGTGCCAGCAGCCCATCCGGGCAGGGCACCTACGAGCAGTACTTC.

The chain couples TRBV4-2 to TRBJ2-2, with 11 bases fitting TRBD2. Germline assignment: CDR1 LGHNA and CDR2 YNFKEQ. CDR3 length: 18 amino acids. Germline trimming cut 3 bases from V and 2 bases from J; bases unmatched to any gene: 8. CDR3 nucleotide sequence: TGTGCCAGCAGCCACCGGGGGACTAGCGGATTAAACACCGGGGAGCTGTTTTTT. This codes for CASSHRGTSGLNTGELFF.

The chain has TRBV11-2 and TRBJ1-1, with 12 bases identical to TRBD1. CDR3 length: 16 amino acids. Germline CDR1 SGHAT, CDR2 FQNNGV. The junction had 3 bases not matched to a gene; V was cut back by 4 bases and J by 0 bases. The CDR3, as DNA: TGTGCCAGCAGCTCGGGACAGGGGGCGTTGAACACTGAAGCTTTCTTT. This encodes CASSSGQGALNTEAFF. The full variable domain, completed using reference TRBV11-2 and TRBJ1-1, is EAGVAQSPRYKIIEKRQSVAFWCNPISGHATLYWYQQILGQGPKLLIQFQNNGVVDDSQLPKDRFSAERLKGVDSTLKIQPAKLEDSAVYLCASSSGQGALNTEAFFGQGTRLTVV.

This clone appeared once. This chain links TRBV5-1 with TRBJ2-2; D is ambiguous. Trimming removed 3 bases at V and 0 bases at J, with 6 bases between. The V gene's germline CDR1 is SGHRS and CDR2 YFSETQ. This CDR3 is built from 14 residues. In DNA, the CDR3 is TGCGCCAGCAGCTCTAACTCGAACACCGGGGAGCTGTTTTTT. Its protein is CASSSNSNTGELFF.

This rearrangement joins TRBV11-1 to TRBJ2-7; maybe TRBD1 (5 bases). V shed 3 bases and J shed 4 bases, with 10 bases lying between them. From germline, CDR1 is SGHAT and CDR2 FQDESV (reference sequence). CDR3 length: 13 residues. CDR3 protein: CASSFSGLYEQYF. As DNA, the CDR3 is TGTGCCAGCAGCTTTTCAGGGTTATACGAGCAGTACTTC. Variable domain in full (rest from reference TRBV11-1 and TRBJ2-7): EAEVAQSPRYKITEKSQAVAFWCDPISGHATLYWYRQILGQGPELLVQFQDESVVDDSQLPKDRFSAERLKGVDSTLKIQPAELGDSAMYLCASSFSGLYEQYFGPGTRLTVT.

The chain couples TRBV7-6 to TRBJ1-2, with D possibly TRBD1 on 5 matching bases. Looked up from germline, CDR1 is SGHVS and CDR2 is FNYEAQ. The CDR3 consists of 15 residues. The V gene lost 5 bases and the J gene lost 1 base, with 14 bases spanning the gap. The CDR3: CASSPTGGGNYGYTF. CDR3 nucleotide sequence: TGTGCCAGCAGCCCTACGGGGGGGGGTAACTATGGCTACACCTTC.

This chain links TRBV7-6 with TRBJ2-3, with no clear D. Germline V gives CDR1 SGHVS, CDR2 FNYEAQ. V was cut by 2 bases and J by 1 base, with 13 bases left in between. This CDR3 is 16 amino acids long. CDR3 sequence reads: CASSLSGPDGTDTQYF. The CDR3 coding sequence is TGTGCCAGCAGCTTATCCGGTCCAGACGGCACAGATACGCAGTATTTT. The whole variable domain, filled in from reference TRBV7-6 and TRBJ2-3, reads GAGVSQSPRYKVTKRGQDVALRCDPISGHVSLYWYRQALGQGPEFLTYFNYEAQQDKSGLPNDRFSAERPEGSISTLTIQRTEQRDSAMYRCASSLSGPDGTDTQYFGPGTRLTVL.

The chain employs TRBV19 and TRBJ1-2, with no clear D. From germline, CDR1 is LNHDA and CDR2 SQIVND (reference sequence). There are 13 residues in the CDR3. V lost 5 bases, J lost 6 bases, and 13 bases lay in between. This CDR3 reads CASSRRTANGYTF. CDR3 DNA: TGTGCCAGTAGTCGCCGGACGGCAAATGGCTACACCTTC. Supplemented by reference TRBV19 and TRBJ1-2, the full variable domain reads DGGITQSPKYLFRKEGQNVTLSCEQNLNHDAMYWYRQDPGQGLRLIYYSQIVNDFQKGDIAEGYSVSREKKESFPLTVTSAQKNPTAFYLCASSRRTANGYTFGSGTRLTVV.

This chain joins TRBV11-2 and TRBJ2-1, with 9 bases lining up with TRBD2. Trimming took 0 bases from V and 4 from J; bases not matched to a gene: 7. There are 17 residues in the CDR3. CDR1 and CDR2 from the germline V gene are SGHAT and FQNNGV. As DNA, the CDR3 is TGTGCCAGCAGCTTAGATCTGGCGGGAGGGTCATACAATGAGCAGTTCTTC. As protein: CASSLDLAGGSYNEQFF.

This chain connects TRBV7-6 to TRBJ2-3; D unresolved. The CDR3 is made up of 15 amino acids. V was shortened by 1 base and J by 2 bases, with 10 bases between the two germline ends. CDR1 SGHVS and CDR2 FNYEAQ come from the germline V gene. The CDR3, as DNA: TGTGCCAGCAGCTTAGTGTGGGCTTCCACAGATACGCAGTATTTT. Its protein is CASSLVWASTDTQYF. The complete variable domain, with remaining parts taken from reference TRBV7-6 and TRBJ2-3, reads GAGVSQSPRYKVTKRGQDVALRCDPISGHVSLYWYRQALGQGPEFLTYFNYEAQQDKSGLPNDRFSAERPEGSISTLTIQRTEQRDSAMYRCASSLVWASTDTQYFGPGTRLTVL.

V usage is TRBV18 and J usage is TRBJ1-2, with D unresolved. Trimming pared 3 bases from V and 3 bases from J, leaving 20 bases between. Per germline, CDR1 KGHSH and CDR2 LQKENI. The CDR3 runs 17 residues. CDR3 sequence (DNA): TGTGCCAGCTCACCCCAAGGGCAGGCAGTACCCGACTATGGCTACACCTTC. Its translation is CASSPQGQAVPDYGYTF. Together with reference TRBV18 and TRBJ1-2, the CDR3 gives the full variable domain: NAGVMQNPRHLVRRRGQEARLRCSPMKGHSHVYWYRQLPEEGLKFMVYLQKENIIDESGMPKERFSAEFPKEGPSILRIQQVVRGDSAAYFCASSPQGQAVPDYGYTFGSGTRLTVV.

The V call is TRBV9, the J call TRBJ2-2; 10 positions agree with TRBD2. CDR3 length: 16 amino acids. Germline V gene data show CDR1 as SGDLS and CDR2 as YYNGEE. The junction had 7 bases not matched to a gene; V was cut back by 4 bases and J by 4 bases. CDR3 amino acids: CASSPRVAGGTGELFF. As DNA, the CDR3 is TGTGCCAGCAGCCCCCGGGTAGCGGGAGGCACCGGGGAGCTGTTTTTT. Drawing the rest from reference TRBV9 and TRBJ2-2, the complete variable domain is DSGVTQTPKHLITATGQRVTLRCSPRSGDLSVYWYQQSLDQGLQFLIQYYNGEERAKGNILERFSAQQFPDLHSELNLSSLELGDSALYFCASSPRVAGGTGELFFGEGSRLTVL.

The rearrangement uses TRBV5-1 and TRBJ1-2, with TRBD1 matching over 8 bases. From germline, CDR1 is SGHRS and CDR2 YFSETQ. The CDR3 runs to 15 residues. The V segment lost 0 bases and the J segment 4 bases; nucleotides outside the gene matches: 5. CDR3 protein: CASSLEGQVAYGYTF. The CDR3, as DNA: TGCGCCAGCAGCTTGGAGGGACAGGTCGCCTATGGCTACACCTTC.

This sequence joins TRBV15 and TRBJ1-1; possible D gene TRBD1, 5 bases. Trimming shortened V by 0 bases and J by 0 bases, and 11 bases separated the two germline ends. Germline V lookup: CDR1 LNHNV, CDR2 YYDKDF (reference sequence). The CDR3 has 16 amino acids. The CDR3 is CATSRDVGGMNTEAFF. CDR3 in DNA: TGTGCCACCAGCAGAGATGTGGGGGGGATGAACACTGAAGCTTTCTTT.